The present T cell receptor beta chain was sequenced within a study of CD8 T cells in ankylosing spondylitis. Study-level findings and limits: Reports say disease-linked clones showed up significantly more in matched ankylosing spondylitis synovial fluid.

Quantitative 5'-RACE with molecular barcodes generated TCR beta libraries. MiXCR was run by TCRdb on the 5' RACE reads, yielding one entry per CDR3 protein. Of under 400,000 distinct CDR3 sequences in the sample, around a tenth are singletons; the top ten hold 9.1%. This clonotype was detected many times. Its cognate antigen is unknown. The origin of this receptor is a female donor with ankylosing spondylitis or in good health (not recorded which). The sequencing input was blood, either unsorted or a sorted T cell fraction (not recorded which).

DNA of the CDR3: TGCGCCAGCAGTGAGTCGAAACTGGTTTCGGGACAGAAAGAGACCCAGTACTTC. Translating gives CASSESKLVSGQKETQYF. This chain uses TRBV10-2 with TRBJ2-5; 7 bases match TRBD1. This CDR3 comprises 18 residues. J gave up 3 bases and V 0 bases, and 13 bases lay outside the gene matches. Germline lookup yields CDR1 WSHSY and CDR2 SAAADI.